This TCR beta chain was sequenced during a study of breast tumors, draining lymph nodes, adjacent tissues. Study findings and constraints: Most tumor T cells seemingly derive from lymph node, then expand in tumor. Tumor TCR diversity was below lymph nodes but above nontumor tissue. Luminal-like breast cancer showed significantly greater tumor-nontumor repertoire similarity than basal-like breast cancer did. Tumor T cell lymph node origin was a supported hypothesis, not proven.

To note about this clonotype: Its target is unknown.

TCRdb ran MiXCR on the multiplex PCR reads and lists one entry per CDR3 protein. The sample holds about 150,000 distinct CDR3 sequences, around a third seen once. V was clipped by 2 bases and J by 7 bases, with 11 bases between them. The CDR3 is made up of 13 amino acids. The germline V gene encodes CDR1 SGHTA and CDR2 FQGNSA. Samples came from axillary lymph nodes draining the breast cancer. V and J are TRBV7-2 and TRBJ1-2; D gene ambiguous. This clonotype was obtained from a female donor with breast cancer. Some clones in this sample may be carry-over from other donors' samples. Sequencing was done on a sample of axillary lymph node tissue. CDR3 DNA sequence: TGTGCCAGCAGCTTAAGACGGGAAAGTGGCTACACCTTC. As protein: CASSLRRESGYTF.